Sequencing of this T cell receptor (beta chain) was carried out in a study of blood T cell repertoires in COVID-19. Study-level information: COVID-19 samples, acute and convalescent, were from the United States, Italy and Spain.

This CDR3 is 14 amino acids long. V shed 0 bases and J shed 10 bases, with 11 bases lying between them. CDR1 and CDR2 from the germline V gene are SGDLS and YYNGEE. Assay: immunoSEQ multiplex PCR; the TCRdb copy retains only in-frame clones and omits some. The sample contains fewer than 120,000 clones, 87% of which appear only once. The sample holds a few counts of this clone. Sequencing was performed on peripheral blood. J is TRBJ1-6 and V is TRBV9; a weak D match, TRBD1 (5 bases). The sequence came from a human donor in a cohort sampled during active COVID-19. CDR3 in amino acids: CASSVAPGRSPLHF. The CDR3 nucleotides read TGTGCCAGCAGCGTAGCCCCAGGGAGGTCACCCCTCCACTTT.